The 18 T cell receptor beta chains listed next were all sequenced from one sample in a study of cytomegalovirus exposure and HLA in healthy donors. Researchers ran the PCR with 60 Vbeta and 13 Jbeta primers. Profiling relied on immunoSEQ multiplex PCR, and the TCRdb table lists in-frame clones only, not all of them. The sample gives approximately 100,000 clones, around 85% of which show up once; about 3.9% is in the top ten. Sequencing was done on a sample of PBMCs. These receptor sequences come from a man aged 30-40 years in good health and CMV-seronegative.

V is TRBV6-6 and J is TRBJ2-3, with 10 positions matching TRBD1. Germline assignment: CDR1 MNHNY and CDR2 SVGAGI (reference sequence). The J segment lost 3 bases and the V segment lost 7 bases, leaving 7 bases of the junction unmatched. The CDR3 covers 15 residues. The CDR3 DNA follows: TGTGCCAGCACCACCCCGGACAGGGGGACAGATACGCAGTATTTT. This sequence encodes CASTTPDRGTDTQYF.

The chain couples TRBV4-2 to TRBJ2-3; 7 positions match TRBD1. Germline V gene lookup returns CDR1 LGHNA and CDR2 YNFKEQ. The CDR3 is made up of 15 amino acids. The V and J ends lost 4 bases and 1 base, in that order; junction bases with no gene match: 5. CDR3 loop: CASSRSGQGTDTQYF. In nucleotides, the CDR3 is TGTGCCAGCAGCCGTTCCGGACAGGGCACAGATACGCAGTATTTT.

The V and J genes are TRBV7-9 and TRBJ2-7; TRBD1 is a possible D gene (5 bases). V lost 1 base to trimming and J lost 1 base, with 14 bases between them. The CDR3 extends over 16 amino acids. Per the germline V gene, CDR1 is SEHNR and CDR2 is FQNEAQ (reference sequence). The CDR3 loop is CASSLGAGHMSYEQYF. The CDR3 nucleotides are TGTGCCAGCAGCTTAGGGGCAGGGCATATGTCCTACGAGCAGTACTTC.

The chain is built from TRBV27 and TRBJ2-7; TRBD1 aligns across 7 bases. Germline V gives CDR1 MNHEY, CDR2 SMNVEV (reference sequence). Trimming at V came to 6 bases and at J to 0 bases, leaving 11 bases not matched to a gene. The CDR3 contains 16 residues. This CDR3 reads CASSFSTGDHSYEQYF. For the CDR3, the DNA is TGTGCCAGCAGCTTCAGTACAGGGGACCACTCCTACGAGCAGTACTTC.

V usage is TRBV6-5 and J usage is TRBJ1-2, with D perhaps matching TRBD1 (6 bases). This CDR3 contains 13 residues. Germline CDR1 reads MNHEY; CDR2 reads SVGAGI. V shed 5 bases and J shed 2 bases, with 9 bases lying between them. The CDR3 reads CASSTDRNYGYTF. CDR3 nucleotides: TGTGCCAGCAGTACGGACAGAAACTATGGCTACACCTTC.

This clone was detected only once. As DNA, the CDR3 is TGTGCCAGCAGTTTATCAGCACTAGCGGGAGATCGACAAGAGACCCAGTACTTC. This translates into CASSLSALAGDRQETQYF. The chain uses TRBV28 and TRBJ2-5, with TRBD2 matching 11 bases. This CDR3 contains 18 residues. V was clipped by 1 base and J by 2 bases; unmatched bases: 9. CDR1 and CDR2 from the germline V gene are MDHEN and SYDVKM.

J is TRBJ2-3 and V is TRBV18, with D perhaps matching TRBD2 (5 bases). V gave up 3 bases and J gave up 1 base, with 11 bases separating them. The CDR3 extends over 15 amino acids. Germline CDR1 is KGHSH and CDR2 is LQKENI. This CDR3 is CASSPRGRGTDTQYF. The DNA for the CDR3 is TGTGCCAGCTCACCGAGAGGGAGAGGCACAGATACGCAGTATTTT.

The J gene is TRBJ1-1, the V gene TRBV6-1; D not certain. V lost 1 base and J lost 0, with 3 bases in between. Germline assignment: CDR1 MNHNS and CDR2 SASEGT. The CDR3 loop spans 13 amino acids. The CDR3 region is CASSEGLNTEAFF. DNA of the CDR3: TGTGCCAGCAGTGAAGGGCTGAACACTGAAGCTTTCTTT.

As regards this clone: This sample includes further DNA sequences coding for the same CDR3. The CDR3 loop is CASSLGLAGETQYF. CDR3 nucleotides: TGCGCCAGCAGCTTGGGACTAGCGGGAGAGACCCAGTACTTC. This chain connects TRBV5-1 to TRBJ2-5; 10 bases match TRBD2. The V gene end was trimmed by 0 bases and the J gene end by 4 bases; junction bases not matched to a gene: 0. The germline V gene has CDR1 SGHRS and CDR2 YFSETQ. The CDR3 is 14 residues long.

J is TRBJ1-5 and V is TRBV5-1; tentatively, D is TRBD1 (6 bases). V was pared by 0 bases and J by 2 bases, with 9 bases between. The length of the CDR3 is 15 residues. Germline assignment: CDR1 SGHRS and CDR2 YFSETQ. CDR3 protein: CASSLDAGGNQPQHF. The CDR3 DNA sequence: TGCGCCAGCAGCTTGGATGCAGGGGGCAATCAGCCCCAGCATTTT. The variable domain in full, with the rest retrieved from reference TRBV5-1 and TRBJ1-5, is KAGVTQTPRYLIKTRGQQVTLSCSPISGHRSVSWYQQTPGQGLQFLFEYFSETQRNKGNFPGRFSGRQFSNSRSEMNVSTLELGDSALYLCASSLDAGGNQPQHFGDGTRLSIL.

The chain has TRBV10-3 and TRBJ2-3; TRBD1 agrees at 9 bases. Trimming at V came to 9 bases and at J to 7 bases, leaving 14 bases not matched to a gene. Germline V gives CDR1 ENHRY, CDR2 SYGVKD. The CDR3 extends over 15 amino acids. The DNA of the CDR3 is TGTGCCATAGAGGGGACAGGGCTAGATTCACATACGCAGTATTTT. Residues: CAIEGTGLDSHTQYF.

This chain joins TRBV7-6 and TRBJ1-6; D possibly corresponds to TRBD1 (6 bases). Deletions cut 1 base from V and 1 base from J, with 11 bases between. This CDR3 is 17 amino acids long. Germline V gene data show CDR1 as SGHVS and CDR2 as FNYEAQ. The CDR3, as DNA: TGTGCCAGCAGCTTAGTGCAGGGGCGATCCTATAATTCACCCCTCCACTTT. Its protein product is CASSLVQGRSYNSPLHF.

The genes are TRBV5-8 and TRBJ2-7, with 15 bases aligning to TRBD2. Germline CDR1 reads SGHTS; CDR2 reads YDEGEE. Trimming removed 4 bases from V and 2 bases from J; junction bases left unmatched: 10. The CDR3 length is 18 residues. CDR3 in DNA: TGTGCCAGCAGCCCCGGACTAGCGGGAGGGCAAACGACCTACGAGCAGTACTTC. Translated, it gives CASSPGLAGGQTTYEQYF.

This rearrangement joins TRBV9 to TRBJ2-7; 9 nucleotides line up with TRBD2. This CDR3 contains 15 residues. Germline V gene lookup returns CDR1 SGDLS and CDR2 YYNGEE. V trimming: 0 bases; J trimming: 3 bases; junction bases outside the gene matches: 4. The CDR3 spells CASSVAVAGVYEQYF. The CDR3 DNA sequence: TGTGCCAGCAGCGTAGCGGTAGCGGGAGTCTACGAGCAGTACTTC. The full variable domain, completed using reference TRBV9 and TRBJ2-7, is DSGVTQTPKHLITATGQRVTLRCSPRSGDLSVYWYQQSLDQGLQFLIQYYNGEERAKGNILERFSAQQFPDLHSELNLSSLELGDSALYFCASSVAVAGVYEQYFGPGTRLTVT.

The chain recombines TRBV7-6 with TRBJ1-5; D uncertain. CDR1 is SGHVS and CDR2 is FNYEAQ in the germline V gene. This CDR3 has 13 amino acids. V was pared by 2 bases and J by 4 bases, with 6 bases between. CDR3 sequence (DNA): TGTGCCAGCAGCTTATACGAGAATCAGCCCCAGCATTTT. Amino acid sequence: CASSLYENQPQHF.

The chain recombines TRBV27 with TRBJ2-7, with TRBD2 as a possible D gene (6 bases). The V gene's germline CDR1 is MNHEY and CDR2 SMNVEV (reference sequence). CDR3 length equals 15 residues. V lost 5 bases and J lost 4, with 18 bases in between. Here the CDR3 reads CASSDAAGPVYEQYF. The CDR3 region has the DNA TGTGCCAGCAGTGACGCGGCGGGACCGGTTTACGAGCAGTACTTC.

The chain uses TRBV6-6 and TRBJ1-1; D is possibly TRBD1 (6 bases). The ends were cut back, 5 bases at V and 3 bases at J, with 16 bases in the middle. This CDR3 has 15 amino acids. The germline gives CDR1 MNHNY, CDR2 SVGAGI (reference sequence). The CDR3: CASSSGGASDTEAFF. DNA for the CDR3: TGTGCCAGCAGTAGCGGGGGGGCGTCGGACACTGAAGCTTTCTTT.

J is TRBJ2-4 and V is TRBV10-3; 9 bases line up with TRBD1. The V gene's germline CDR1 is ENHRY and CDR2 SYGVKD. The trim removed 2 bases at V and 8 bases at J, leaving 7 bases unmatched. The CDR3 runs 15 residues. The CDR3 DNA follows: TGTGCCATCAGTGAGACTGGGACAGGGAGGTACATTCAGTACTTC. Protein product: CAISETGTGRYIQYF.